Listed below are T cell receptor beta chains from one sample, sequenced in a study of metastatic and nonmetastatic thyroid tumors. TCRdb used MiXCR to call clones anew from the PCR reads. The sample records over 15,000 clones, about 31% being singletons. The sample was blood. These receptor sequences come from a female donor with papillary thyroid cancer or a benign thyroid nodule (not recorded which). Some clones in this sample may be carry-over from other donors' samples. Both conserved end residues are part of each CDR3. The D gene is left open where the match is weak. Rows give clone size only sometimes, using once, few, many, or a class for an expanded clone.

D,V,size,J,DNA,CDR3
TRBD2,TRBV11-2,NA,TRBJ2-3,TGTGCCAGCTCAACTCCGGGACTAGTCGGCACAGATACGCAGTATTTT,CASSTPGLVGTDTQYF
NA,TRBV24-1,few,TRBJ2-2,TGTGCCACCTTTAGCGGGAACACCGGGGAGCTGTTTTTT,CATFSGNTGELFF
NA,TRBV28,NA,TRBJ1-2,TGTGCCAGCAGGGGGTGGGGCTCTAACTATGGCTACACCTTC,CASRGWGSNYGYTF
TRBD1,TRBV5-6,NA,TRBJ2-5,TGTGCCAGCAGCTGGGACAGTAAACAAGAGACCCAGTACTTC,CASSWDSKQETQYF
NA,TRBV5-6,many,TRBJ1-6,TGTGCCAGCAGCTTGTTGGAGGGGACTTCACCCCTCCACTTT,CASSLLEGTSPLHF
NA,TRBV6-1,many,TRBJ1-5,TGTGCCAGCAGTACACCGGAGGGGGAGAGCAGGCCCCAGCATTTT,CASSTPEGESRPQHF
NA,TRBV6-5,few,TRBJ2-1,TGTGCCAGCAGTTCTCCCCTAAATGAGCAGTTCTTC,CASSSPLNEQFF
TRBD1,TRBV3-1,NA,TRBJ1-2,TGTGCCAACAGCCAGGGGGTACTTAACTATGGCTACACCTTC,CANSQGVLNYGYTF
NA,TRBV7-2,NA,TRBJ1-5,TGTGCCGACAGCCAGGGGACGGGTTTTCAGCCCCAGCATTTT,CADSQGTGFQPQHF
NA,TRBV6-4,few,TRBJ2-3,TGTGCCAGCAGCGGTGGGGACGACACAGATACGCAGTATTTT,CASSGGDDTDTQYF
TRBD2,TRBV12-3/TRBV12-4,few,TRBJ2-1,TGTGCCAGCAGTTGGGGGACTAGCGGGTACAATGAGCAGTTCTTC,CASSWGTSGYNEQFF
NA,TRBV6-1,NA,TRBJ1-1,TGTGCGAGCAGTGAATACTTGAACACTGAATCATTCTTT,CASSEYLNTESFF
NA,TRBV11-3,NA,TRBJ1-2,TGTGCCAGCAGCGCCCGGGAGCAGGGCTACACCTTC,CASSAREQGYTF
NA,TRBV7-9,few,TRBJ2-2,TGTGCCAGCAGCTTTCAGGGTGACGGGGAGCTGTTCTTT,CASSFQGDGELFF
NA,TRBV2,few,TRBJ2-2,TGTGCCACCAAGGGGGATGAGTACCGGGAGCTGTTTTTT,CATKGDEYRELFF
TRBD2,TRBV20-1,many,TRBJ2-3,TGCAGTGCCCGCCGGGACTACGAAGACACAGATACGCAGTATTTT,CSARRDYEDTDTQYF
TRBD1,TRBV24-1,NA,TRBJ2-7,TGTGCCACCAGTGATACAGGGGATCCCTACGAGCAGTACTTC,CATSDTGDPYEQYF
TRBD2,TRBV6-1,NA,TRBJ2-1,TGTGCCACCGGGACTACAGCTACGGGTGAGCAGTTCTTC,CATGTTATGEQFF
TRBD1,TRBV12-3/TRBV12-4,many,TRBJ2-4,TGTGCCAGCAGTCGGACAGGTTTGACGAAAAACATTCAGTACTTC,CASSRTGLTKNIQYF
NA,TRBV19,few,TRBJ2-3,TGTGCCACCGGAGGAGTAGGCATAGATACGCAGTATTTT,CATGGVGIDTQYF
NA,TRBV5-1,medium-sized,TRBJ1-5,TGCGCCAGCAGCTTGGTTGCGGGGGAGCCCCAGCATTTT,CASSLVAGEPQHF
NA,TRBV6-1,NA,TRBJ2-3,TGTGCCAGCACCCTTGAAGGCGAGCAGTATTTT,CASTLEGEQYF
TRBD1,TRBV6-2/TRBV6-3,many,TRBJ1-5,TGTGCCATCTCGGACAGGGGGCGGGATCAGCCCCAGCATTTT,CAISDRGRDQPQHF
NA,TRBV9,NA,TRBJ2-7,TGTGCCAGCAGTGGAAACAGGGCAGGTTCCTACGAGCAGTACTTC,CASSGNRAGSYEQYF
NA,TRBV6-1,medium-sized,TRBJ2-3,TGTGCCAGCCTGAGGGGCCGCACAGATACGCAGTATTTT,CASLRGRTDTQYF
NA,TRBV6-4,NA,TRBJ1-4,TGTGCCAGCAGTGACCATTCACCGATTTCAAAACTGTTTTTT,CASSDHSPISKLFF
NA,TRBV5-1,NA,TRBJ1-3,TGCGCCAGTAGCTCCGATGGGGGCTCTGGAAACACCATATATTTT,CASSSDGGSGNTIYF
NA,TRBV7-2,many,TRBJ2-1,TGTGCCAGCAGCCCGGGACTGCACCAAGGGGAGCAGTTCTTC,CASSPGLHQGEQFF
TRBD2,TRBV6-1,NA,TRBJ2-3,TGTGCCAGCGGACTAGCTAGCACAGATACGCAGTATTTT,CASGLASTDTQYF
NA,TRBV30,NA,TRBJ1-5,TGTGCCTGGAGTAGGCTCGGAGGGAATAGCAATCAGCCCCAGCATTTT,CAWSRLGGNSNQPQHF
TRBD2,TRBV5-1,many,TRBJ2-1,TGCGCCAGCAGCCACGGACCCGGGGGGGCGAGCAATGAGCAGTTCTTC,CASSHGPGGASNEQFF
NA,TRBV19,few,TRBJ1-1,TGTGCCAGCTTTGCAAAGTTGAACACTGAAGCTTTCTTT,CASFAKLNTEAFF
NA,TRBV6-2/TRBV6-3,many,TRBJ1-5,TGTGCCAGCAGTCCTAAAGGACCGGGTGATCAGCCCCAGCATTTT,CASSPKGPGDQPQHF
NA,TRBV6-4,medium-sized,TRBJ2-3,TGTGCCAGCAGTTCCGAGTCAGGGGGGTTCGATACGCAGTATTTT,CASSSESGGFDTQYF
NA,TRBV2,NA,TRBJ2-7,TGTGCCAGCCAAGGTCAGGCAGGGGTAAGCGAGCAGTACTTC,CASQGQAGVSEQYF
NA,TRBV7-2,many,TRBJ2-3,TGTGCCAGCAGCTTAGCGCTACACACAGATACGCAGTATTTT,CASSLALHTDTQYF
TRBD2,TRBV19,many,TRBJ2-1,TGTGCCAGTACGGTCGGGGGGAGCTCCTACAATGAGCAGTTCTTC,CASTVGGSSYNEQFF
TRBD1,TRBV27,few,TRBJ2-2,TGCGCCAGCAGTTTAGGACAGGGAGGTACCTGGGAGCTGTTTTTT,CASSLGQGGTWELFF
NA,TRBV5-5,many,TRBJ2-7,TGTGCCAGCAGCTTGGGGCAAGTCCACGAGCAGTACTTC,CASSLGQVHEQYF
NA,TRBV6-5,many,TRBJ2-3,TGTGCCAGCAGTTACTCGGCCAGAAGCACAGATACGCAGTATTTT,CASSYSARSTDTQYF
NA,TRBV2,few,TRBJ2-3,TGTGCCAGCAGTGTGCTATCGGGGCATAGCACAGATACGCAGTATTTT,CASSVLSGHSTDTQYF
NA,TRBV7-2,NA,TRBJ2-4,TGTTCCAGCAGCTTAGAAGTTGTAAGAAACATTCAGCACTTC,CSSSLEVVRNIQHF
TRBD2,TRBV30,medium-sized,TRBJ2-2,TGTGCCTGGAGTCGAACCGAGGGACTAGCGGGCTTCACCGGGGAGCTGTTTTTT,CAWSRTEGLAGFTGELFF
TRBD2,TRBV28,NA,TRBJ2-7,TGTGCCAGCAGTTTTACTAGCGGGAGTGGCTACGAGCAGTACTTC,CASSFTSGSGYEQYF
TRBD1,TRBV6-2/TRBV6-3,few,TRBJ2-7,TGTGCCAGCAGTACGGGACAGGGGGACTACGAGCAGTACTTC,CASSTGQGDYEQYF
NA,TRBV11-2,medium-sized,TRBJ1-2,TGTGCCAGCAGCTCGAGGACAGCGCCTAGTGGCTACACCTTC,CASSSRTAPSGYTF
TRBD2,TRBV5-1,few,TRBJ2-3,TGCGCCAGCAGCATGGGACTACAAACGGATACGCAGTATTTT,CASSMGLQTDTQYF
NA,TRBV20-1,NA,TRBJ2-7,TGCAGTGCTAGTGTTGCGCTGGGGACCGACGAGCAGTACTTC,CSASVALGTDEQYF
NA,TRBV6-1,few,TRBJ1-1,TGTGCCAGCAGGGTAAGACCCCAGGGGATGAACACTGAAGCTTTCTTT,CASRVRPQGMNTEAFF
NA,TRBV5-5,many,TRBJ1-5,TGTGCCAGCAGCTTCGGGGGGGGTCAACCCCAGCATTTT,CASSFGGGQPQHF
NA,TRBV10-1,NA,TRBJ2-2,TGCGCCAGCAGTGAGTCGGGTCTCGGCACCGGGGAGCTGTTTTTT,CASSESGLGTGELFF
NA,TRBV20-1,many,TRBJ2-1,TGCAGTGCGAGAAGGGACTTCCCCTACAATGAGCAGTTCTTC,CSARRDFPYNEQFF
NA,TRBV9,many,TRBJ2-5,TGTGCCAGCAGCGTAGGTGTGGGGGGGCCCCAAGAGACCCAGTACTTC,CASSVGVGGPQETQYF
TRBD1,TRBV28,NA,TRBJ1-6,TGTGCCAGCAGTGGACAGGGTGAATCACCCCTCCACTTT,CASSGQGESPLHF
TRBD1,TRBV6-1,medium-sized,TRBJ1-2,TGTGCCAGCAGTGAACCAGGGACAGGGGATGGCTACACCTTC,CASSEPGTGDGYTF